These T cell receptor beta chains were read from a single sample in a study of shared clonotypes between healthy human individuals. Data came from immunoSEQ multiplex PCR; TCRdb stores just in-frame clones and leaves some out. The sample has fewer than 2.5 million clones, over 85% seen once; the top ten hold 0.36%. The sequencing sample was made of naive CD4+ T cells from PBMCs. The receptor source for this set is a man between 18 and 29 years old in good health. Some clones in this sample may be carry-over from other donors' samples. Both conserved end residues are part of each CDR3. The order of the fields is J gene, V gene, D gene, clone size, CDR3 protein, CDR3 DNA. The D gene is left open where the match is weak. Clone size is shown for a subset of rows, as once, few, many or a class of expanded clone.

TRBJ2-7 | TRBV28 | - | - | CASSLRVYEQYF | TGTGCCAGCAGTTTACGAGTCTACGAGCAGTACTTC
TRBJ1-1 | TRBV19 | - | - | CASSYGQYTEAFF | TGTGCCAGTAGTTATGGCCAATACACTGAAGCTTTCTTT
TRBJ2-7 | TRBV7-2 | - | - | CASSLVLAEQYF | TGTGCCAGCAGCTTAGTCCTCGCCGAGCAGTACTTC
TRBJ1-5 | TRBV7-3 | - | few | CASSTRGLNQPQHF | TGTGCCAGCAGCACACGGGGACTCAATCAGCCCCAGCATTTT
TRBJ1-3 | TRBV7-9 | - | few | CASLHPGPLISGNTIYF | TGTGCCAGCCTCCACCCGGGACCGTTGATCTCTGGAAACACCATATATTTT
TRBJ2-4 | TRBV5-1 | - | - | CASSPDKTQAKNIQYF | TGCGCCAGCAGCCCCGATAAGACACAAGCCAAAAACATTCAGTACTTC
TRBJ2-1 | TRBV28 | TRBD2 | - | CASNLAGSYNEQFF | TGTGCCAGCAACTTAGCGGGCTCCTACAATGAGCAGTTCTTC
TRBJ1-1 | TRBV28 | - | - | CASSSTPGGSRAFF | TGTGCCAGCAGTTCCACCCCGGGCGGTTCAAGGGCTTTCTTT
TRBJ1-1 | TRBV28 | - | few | CASSSPGPEAFF | TGTGCCAGCAGTTCCCCGGGCCCTGAAGCTTTCTTT
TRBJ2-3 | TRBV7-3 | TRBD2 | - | CASSLEGGADTQYF | TGTGCCAGCAGCTTAGAGGGAGGGGCAGATACGCAGTATTTT
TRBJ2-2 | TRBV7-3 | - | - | CASSPRGRTGELFF | TGTGCCAGCAGCCCCCGAGGACGGACCGGGGAGCTGTTTTTT
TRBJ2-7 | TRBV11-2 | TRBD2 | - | CASRKPGLAGEAYEQYF | TGTGCCAGCAGAAAACCGGGACTAGCGGGAGAGGCCTACGAGCAGTACTTC
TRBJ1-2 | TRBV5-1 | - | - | CASSLNQGNYGYTF | TGCGCCAGCAGCTTGAATCAGGGGAACTATGGCTACACCTTC
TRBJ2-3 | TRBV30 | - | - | CAWTTSLIRRGTDTQYF | TGTGCCTGGACGACAAGCCTAATCCGTCGGGGCACAGATACGCAGTATTTT
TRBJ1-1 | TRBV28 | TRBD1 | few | CASRGQGEAFF | TGTGCCAGCAGAGGACAGGGTGAAGCTTTCTTT
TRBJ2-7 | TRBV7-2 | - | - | CASTFRYEQYF | TGTGCCAGCACCTTTCGCTACGAGCAGTACTTC
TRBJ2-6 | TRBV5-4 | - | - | CASSFDRPGANVLTF | TGTGCCAGCAGCTTCGACAGGCCTGGGGCCAACGTCCTGACTTTC